The source of this T cell receptor (beta chain) is a study of neurological immune-mediated disorders. Whole-study findings and limits: The greatest degree of TCR clonal expansion was observed in HTLV-1-associated myelopathy, with the lowest in multiple sclerosis, below that of healthy controls.

In germline, CDR1 is LGHDT, CDR2 YNNKEL (reference sequence). CDR3 length equals 13 residues. Trimming cost V 4 bases and J 5 bases, with 9 bases left between them. Described time point: longitudinal time-point 3. With 10-nucleotide random UMIs, 5'RACE was used to make the cDNA. TCRdb re-analysed the 5' RACE reads in MiXCR, keeping a single row per CDR3 protein. Among around 100,000 distinct CDR3 sequences, 10% to 13% were seen once, and the ten largest hold 3.1%. This clonotype appeared many times. Antigen unknown. The sequence derives from a female donor with HTLV-1-associated myelopathy (HAM/TSP). This chain joins TRBV3-1 and TRBJ2-1; D remains unclear. Sample: PBMCs. The CDR3 reads CASSLTGDNEQFF. CDR3 DNA: TGTGCCAGCAGCCTGACTGGCGACAATGAGCAGTTCTTC.